Presented here are 13 T cell receptor beta chains from one specimen sequenced in a study of blood T cells in healthy people across ages (dated by TCRdb to 2014 to 2015). The protocol used for the library was 5' RACE. Sequencing instrument: Illumina HiSeq 2500. A second PCR of roughly 6 to 11 cycles was performed with a sample-barcoded 5' primer and a J-beta primer mix. The public reads were quality trimmed at Q25 with fastp and then assembled into clones with MiXCR by TCRdb, keeping productive beta chains. CDR3 protein sequences are deduplicated, and each keeps its most common genes and DNA. In all, the sample holds 1.5 million to 2 million distinct CDR3 sequences, and approximately 30% of those were seen once. The ten most abundant clones make up 7% to 9% of the sample. The sequenced sample was blood. The receptors originated from a woman in her twenties or thirties in good health.

This clonotype has ten or more counts. The chain joins TRBV13 to TRBJ2-7, with 9 bases matching TRBD2. V lost 1 base to trimming and J lost 3 bases; unmatched junction nucleotides: 7. The CDR3 consists of 16 residues. The germline V gene encodes CDR1 PRHDT and CDR2 FYEKMQ (reference sequence). The DNA of the CDR3 is TGTGCCAGCAGCTTAGTCTCTAGCGGGGACCTCTACGAGCAGTACTTC. It specifies CASSLVSSGDLYEQYF.

J is TRBJ1-5 and V is TRBV6-2 or TRBV6-3; D uncertain. The CDR3 sequence is 14 residues long. Germline CDR1 is MNHEY and CDR2 is SVGEGT. The V end lost 7 bases, the J end lost 0 bases, and 10 bases lay between the germline ends. In DNA, the CDR3 is TGTGCCAGCACGAGAACCTATAGCAATCAGCCCCAGCATTTT. It specifies CASTRTYSNQPQHF.

CDR3 in amino acids: CASSYSTGGTTDTQYF. In DNA form, the CDR3 reads TGTGCCAGCAGTTACTCCACTGGAGGGACGACAGATACGCAGTATTTT. This rearrangement joins TRBV6-5 to TRBJ2-3, with D possibly matching TRBD2 (6 bases). CDR1 is MNHEY, CDR2 SVGAGI, per germline. The CDR3 is 16 residues long. V was trimmed by 0 bases and J by 3 bases, leaving 13 bases between them.

The chain has TRBV11-2 and TRBJ2-3, with D perhaps TRBD2 (5 bases). CDR3 length equals 17 residues. Trimming pared 2 bases from V and 4 bases from J, leaving 19 bases between. Germline CDR1 and CDR2: SGHAT and FQNNGV. This CDR3 is CASSLFRDGWVSDTQYF. The CDR3 nucleotides read TGTGCCAGCAGCTTATTCCGGGATGGATGGGTGTCAGATACGCAGTATTTT.

This clonotype was seen a few times. This sequence joins TRBV20-1 and TRBJ2-2; D gene uncertain. Trimming took 0 bases from V and 2 from J, leaving 10 bases between them. The CDR3 consists of 15 residues. The germline CDR1 and CDR2 sequences are DFQATT and SNEGSKA (reference sequence). CDR3 protein: CSARDPGDNTGELFF. In DNA, the CDR3 is TGCAGTGCTAGAGATCCAGGAGACAACACCGGGGAGCTGTTTTTT.

This chain links TRBV6-1 with TRBJ2-1; the D gene is possibly TRBD2 (5 bases). Germline values: CDR1 MNHNS, CDR2 SASEGT. Trimming left V 6 bases short and J 8 bases short, with 29 bases between. There are 18 residues in the CDR3. The CDR3 nucleotides are TGTGCCAGCAGACCCTACGCCTTCCGACTAACGAAGGTCGATGAGCAGTTCTTC. Amino acid sequence: CASRPYAFRLTKVDEQFF.

Of note for this clonotype: One end of the junction is discordant with germline, which a read error may explain. V is TRBV18 and J is TRBJ2-3; TRBD1 aligns across 7 bases. CDR3 length equals 18 residues. Per germline, CDR1 KGHSH and CDR2 LQKENI. The CDR3 sequence: CASSPTSDPAWGTDTRYF. In nucleotides, the CDR3 is TGTGCCAGCTCACCAACCTCGGACCCCGCTTGGGGGACAGATACGCGGTATTTT.

As regards this clonotype: A single base separates this from a much larger clone, so it may be a read error. This chain connects TRBV7-9 to TRBJ2-2; D is perhaps TRBD1 or TRBD2 (6 bases each). This CDR3 is built from 16 residues. The germline V gene encodes CDR1 SEHNR and CDR2 FQNEAQ (reference sequence). This chain's CDR3 is CASSLAGTTNTGGLFF. The CDR3 nucleotides are TGTGCCAGCAGCTTAGCCGGGACAACGAACACCGGGGGGCTGTTTTTT.

The chain is built from TRBV20-1 and TRBJ2-3; no clear D. V lost 5 bases and J lost 3, with 18 bases in between. CDR3 length: 15 amino acids. CDR1 and CDR2 (germline): DFQATT, SNEGSKA (reference sequence). In nucleotides, the CDR3 is TGCAGTGCTTATCCCTCCGGGCCCGGGACAGATACGCAGTATTTT. Translating gives CSAYPSGPGTDTQYF.

The rearrangement uses TRBV12-3 or TRBV12-4 and TRBJ2-1; the D is unclear. With 3 bases removed from V and 8 bases from J, the gap between germline ends came to 14 bases. This CDR3 has 14 amino acids. CDR3 bases: TGTGCCAGCAGTTTCGGGCGCCCCCAGGATGAGCAGTTCTTC. Protein: CASSFGRPQDEQFF.

The chain combines TRBV10-3 with TRBJ2-5, with D perhaps given as TRBD1 or TRBD2 (6 bases each). Germline CDR1 reads ENHRY; CDR2 reads SYGVKD. CDR3 size: 13 residues. Trimming pared 11 bases from V and 11 bases from J, leaving 24 bases between. The CDR3 nucleotides read TGTGCCTCTGGGGGGCGGGAAAAGGATGAGCAGTACTTC. Translated, it gives CASGGREKDEQYF.

This clonotype was seen at least ten times. The V gene is TRBV5-5, the J gene TRBJ2-7, with TRBD2 identical over 7 bases. With 3 bases clipped from V and 2 bases from J, the junction kept 5 bases outside the gene matches. The CDR3 has 14 residues. Germline V lookup: CDR1 SGHKS, CDR2 YYEKEE (reference sequence). This chain's CDR3 is CASSWRESPYEQYF. DNA of the CDR3: TGTGCCAGCAGCTGGCGGGAGTCCCCCTACGAGCAGTACTTC.

The V and J genes are TRBV5-6 and TRBJ2-7, with D possibly being TRBD2 (5 bases). CDR1 is SGHDT and CDR2 is YYEEEE in the germline V gene. Trimming stripped 4 bases from V and 0 bases from J, with 17 bases between. The CDR3 loop spans 16 amino acids. The CDR3 region has the DNA TGTGCCAGCAGCCTCATGGCTAGCAGGAGCTCCTACGAGCAGTACTTC. Its protein is CASSLMASRSSYEQYF.